One sample yielded the 23 T cell receptor beta chains listed below, sequenced in a study of blood T cell repertoires in COVID-19. Generated by immunoSEQ multiplex PCR, the TCRdb table keeps only in-frame clones and is missing some. The data show 66,000 or so clones, roughly 86% seen once. Sequenced: peripheral blood. The receptors derive from a man between 50 and 59 years old with active COVID-19.

The chain recombines TRBV10-3 with TRBJ2-7, with D possibly TRBD2 on 6 matching bases. The germline CDR1 and CDR2 sequences are ENHRY and SYGVKD. The CDR3 loop spans 13 amino acids. Trimming removed 6 bases from V and 1 base from J, with 10 bases in between. The CDR3 loop is CAISGRLSYEQYF. The CDR3 coding sequence is TGTGCCATCAGCGGGAGACTATCCTACGAGCAGTACTTC.

The rearrangement uses TRBV11-2 and TRBJ2-1; 9 nucleotides agree with TRBD2. The junction had 5 bases not matched to a gene; V was cut back by 4 bases and J by 4 bases. Germline-derived CDR1 and CDR2 are SGHAT and FQNNGV. The length of the CDR3 is 15 residues. The CDR3 sequence: CASSYLAGRYNEQFF. The CDR3 DNA follows: TGTGCCAGCAGCTATCTAGCGGGGAGATACAATGAGCAGTTCTTC.

The chain is built from TRBV7-3 and TRBJ2-2; perhaps TRBD2 as D (6 bases). The germline CDR1 and CDR2 sequences are SGHTA and FQGTGA. V was cut by 0 bases and J by 4 bases, with 9 bases left in between. This CDR3 comprises 15 residues. The DNA of the CDR3 is TGTGCCAGCAGCTTAACAGGAGGGAGCACCGGGGAGCTGTTTTTT. Translated: CASSLTGGSTGELFF. Looking up the rest from reference TRBV7-3 and TRBJ2-2 gives the full variable domain: GAGVSQTPSNKVTEKGKYVELRCDPISGHTALYWYRQSLGQGPEFLIYFQGTGAADDSGLPNDRFFAVRPEGSVSTLKIQRTERGDSAVYLCASSLTGGSTGELFFGEGSRLTVL.

The CDR3 here is CASSHGQGRYEQYF. The CDR3 nucleotides read TGTGCCAGCAGCCATGGACAGGGCAGATACGAGCAGTACTTC. This chain uses TRBV11-2 with TRBJ2-7; TRBD1 agrees at 8 bases. CDR1 SGHAT and CDR2 FQNNGV come from the germline V gene. Trimming took 5 bases from V and 4 from J; bases not matched to a gene: 7. This CDR3 is built from 14 residues.

This chain links TRBV27 with TRBJ1-1; D is perhaps TRBD1 (5 bases). Germline V lookup: CDR1 MNHEY, CDR2 SMNVEV (reference sequence). The CDR3 runs to 15 residues. Trimming took off 5 bases at V and 1 base at J, with 14 bases between the two ends. For the CDR3, the DNA is TGTGCCAGCAGTCCACCAAGGACATGGAACACTGAAGCTTTCTTT. Protein: CASSPPRTWNTEAFF.

Only a few counts were recorded for this clone. J is TRBJ2-7 and V is TRBV4-2; 10 nucleotides agree with TRBD1. Germline-derived CDR1 and CDR2 are LGHNA and YNFKEQ. The CDR3 covers 16 residues. Trimming at V came to 1 base and at J to 4 bases, leaving 7 bases not matched to a gene. CDR3 sequence: CASSQAEGQGMYEQYF. The CDR3 DNA is TGTGCCAGCAGCCAAGCGGAGGGACAGGGGATGTACGAGCAGTACTTC.

The DNA of the CDR3 is TGCGCCAGCAGCTTGGTGGGGAGACAGGGGGCGGAGACCCAGTACTTC. Translation gives CASSLVGRQGAETQYF. The chain recombines TRBV5-1 with TRBJ2-5, with 10 bases matching TRBD1. The CDR3 is 16 residues long. CDR1 SGHRS and CDR2 YFSETQ come from the germline V gene. V trimming: 0 bases; J trimming: 5 bases; junction bases outside the gene matches: 7.

In DNA form, the CDR3 reads TGTGCCACCAGTGATTTTACTACTAACTATGGCTACACCTTC. Translation gives CATSDFTTNYGYTF. The chain combines TRBV24-1 with TRBJ1-2, with unresolved D. Trimming removed 1 base at V and 0 bases at J, with 5 bases between. The CDR3 has 14 residues. Germline assignment: CDR1 KGHDR and CDR2 SFDVKD.

This clone was recorded once. The genes are TRBV5-1 and TRBJ2-6; 10 bases align to TRBD1. CDR1 is SGHRS and CDR2 is YFSETQ in the germline V gene. This CDR3 is 17 amino acids long. V dropped 5 bases and J dropped 2; count of bases not matched to a gene: 7. The CDR3 DNA reads as TGCGCCAGCAGGGACGGACAGGGGGGACCTGGGGCCAACGTCCTGACTTTC. Its protein is CASRDGQGGPGANVLTF.

V gene TRBV28 combines with J gene TRBJ1-3; 8 bases are a match to TRBD1. Germline CDR1 reads MDHEN; CDR2 reads SYDVKM. J lost 1 base, V lost 8 bases, and 1 base had no gene match. This CDR3 has 13 amino acids. In nucleotides, the CDR3 is TGTGCCAGCGGACAGGGATCTGGAAACACCATATATTTT. Translation: CASGQGSGNTIYF.

This sequence joins TRBV7-2 and TRBJ2-1; 9 nucleotides align to TRBD1. The CDR3 loop spans 15 amino acids. V was clipped by 6 bases and J by 2 bases; unmatched bases: 5. The germline gives CDR1 SGHTA, CDR2 FQGNSA. CDR3 nucleotides: TGTGCCAGCAGAGCCGGGACAGGGACCTACAATGAGCAGTTCTTC. Amino acid sequence: CASRAGTGTYNEQFF.

The gene calls are TRBV24-1 and TRBJ1-2, with 7 bases fitting TRBD1. In germline, CDR1 is KGHDR, CDR2 SFDVKD. The CDR3 runs to 14 residues. The V gene end was trimmed by 6 bases and the J gene end by 0 bases; junction bases not matched to a gene: 3. CDR3 residues: CATSQGGANYGYTF. In nucleotides, the CDR3 is TGTGCCACCAGTCAGGGGGGCGCTAACTATGGCTACACCTTC.

V usage is TRBV14 and J usage is TRBJ1-1; TRBD1 matches 7 bases. The CDR3 consists of 15 residues. In germline, CDR1 is SGHDN, CDR2 FVKESK. J lost 5 bases, V lost 1 base, and 7 bases had no gene match. CDR3 residues: CASSQVQDRRTEAFF. The CDR3 DNA is TGTGCCAGCAGCCAAGTACAGGACAGGAGGACTGAAGCTTTCTTT.

V gene TRBV19 combines with J gene TRBJ1-5, with 8 bases aligning to TRBD1. There are 15 residues in the CDR3. Germline assignment: CDR1 LNHDA and CDR2 SQIVND (reference sequence). V shed 7 bases and J 3 bases; nucleotides not matched to a gene: 8. The CDR3 here is CASTPGTGFNQPQHF. CDR3 DNA sequence: TGTGCCAGTACCCCCGGGACAGGCTTCAATCAGCCCCAGCATTTT.

The chain employs TRBV29-1 and TRBJ1-6; D remains ambiguous. Germline values: CDR1 SQVTM, CDR2 ANQGSEA. The CDR3 runs to 16 residues. V was trimmed by 0 bases and J by 7 bases, leaving 16 bases between them. This CDR3 reads CSVEESLGHRNSPLHF. The CDR3 nucleotides are TGCAGCGTTGAAGAATCACTTGGGCATCGAAATTCACCCCTCCACTTT.

This clone was detected once. The chain employs TRBV10-2 and TRBJ1-3; 7 bases fit TRBD1. V trimming: 5 bases; J trimming: 4 bases; junction bases outside the gene matches: 14. CDR1 is WSHSY and CDR2 is SAAADI in the germline V gene. There are 17 residues in the CDR3. CDR3 residues: CASSYYLTGQDGNTIYF. DNA of the CDR3: TGCGCCAGCAGTTACTATTTGACAGGGCAGGACGGAAACACCATATATTTT.

The chain employs TRBV11-1 and TRBJ2-1; 11 bases align to TRBD2. This CDR3 region has 15 residues. The V gene's germline CDR1 is SGHAT and CDR2 FQDESV (reference sequence). With 6 bases clipped from V and 9 bases from J, the junction kept 10 bases outside the gene matches. CDR3 bases: TGTGCCAGCAGTCATAGCGGGGGGGCCAGCGGTGAGCAGTTCTTC. Its translation: CASSHSGGASGEQFF.

V is TRBV25-1 and J is TRBJ2-3, with 10 bases lining up with TRBD2. CDR1 is MGHDK, CDR2 SYGVNS, per germline. CDR3 length: 18 amino acids. V gave up 1 base and J gave up 3 bases; unmatched junction bases: 10. This chain's CDR3 is CASSEWGSGSGGTDTQYF. The DNA for the CDR3 is TGTGCCAGCAGTGAATGGGGATCGGGTAGCGGGGGGACAGATACGCAGTATTTT.

This chain uses TRBV5-1 with TRBJ2-3; 10 bases line up with TRBD2. The CDR3 is made up of 18 amino acids. CDR1 SGHRS and CDR2 YFSETQ come from the germline V gene. J gave up 4 bases and V 3 bases, and 14 bases lay outside the gene matches. CDR3 amino acids: CASSSSRRSGGEADTQYF. The CDR3, as DNA: TGCGCCAGCAGCTCCTCCCGTCGGAGCGGGGGGGAAGCAGATACGCAGTATTTT.

This sequence joins TRBV19 and TRBJ2-1, with TRBD2 matching over 7 bases. Germline assignment: CDR1 LNHDA and CDR2 SQIVND (reference sequence). V was clipped by 4 bases and J by 0 bases; unmatched bases: 9. The CDR3 has 17 residues. The CDR3 is CASSRTSASSSYNEQFF. The CDR3 DNA reads TGTGCCAGTAGTAGAACTAGCGCCTCGAGCTCCTACAATGAGCAGTTCTTC.

The chain carries TRBV11-3 and TRBJ2-3, with 9 bases fitting TRBD2. In germline, CDR1 is SGHNT, CDR2 YENEEA. The trim removed 0 bases at V and 2 bases at J, leaving 3 bases unmatched. The CDR3 length is 16 residues. The CDR3 spells CASSLDGGRVTDTQYF. CDR3 coding DNA: TGTGCCAGCAGCTTAGATGGCGGGAGGGTCACAGATACGCAGTATTTT.

This clone was seen only a few times. The chain combines TRBV6-5 with TRBJ2-7; TRBD2 agrees at 9 bases. The germline V gene encodes CDR1 MNHEY and CDR2 SVGAGI. CDR3 length: 16 amino acids. Germline trimming cut 2 bases from V and 0 bases from J; bases unmatched to any gene: 5. CDR3 coding DNA: TGTGCCAGCAGTTACAAGCGGGAGGCTAGCTCCTACGAGCAGTACGTC. As protein: CASSYKREASSYEQYV.

This chain connects TRBV24-1 to TRBJ1-1, with D unresolved. V lost 3 bases and J lost 11, with 15 bases in between. The germline CDR1 and CDR2 sequences are KGHDR and SFDVKD. CDR3 size: 13 residues. The CDR3 bases are TGTGCCACCAGTGATAGGTCGGGGATCGTGGCTTTCTTT. This gives the protein CATSDRSGIVAFF.